This TCR beta chain was found in a study of graft-versus-host responses after intestinal transplantation. Study summary: Uniformly, recipients were administered anti-thymocyte globulin induction with subsequent tacrolimus and steroids for two to three years.

This clone was observed once. Its target is unknown. Study results and caveats: GvH clones surfaced in recipient marrow, some emerging earlier in ileum or blood. The study associated peak circulating GvH clone levels with early post-transplant HvG declines.

The germline gives CDR1 LNHNV, CDR2 YYDKDF (reference sequence). The CDR3 length is 13 residues. Trimming left V 1 base short and J 8 bases short, with 8 bases between. The repertoire was sequenced with immunoSEQ multiplex PCR; TCRdb's copy has only in-frame clones and lacks some. The sample shows some 130,000 clones, roughly 92% of them seen only once. This receptor was obtained from a human donor who received an intestinal transplant. Source: unstimulated CD4+ T cells sorted from spleen or lymph node cells, taken before intestinal transplant. The V gene is TRBV15, the J gene TRBJ1-4; the D gene is possibly TRBD1 (6 bases). Here the CDR3 DNA reads TGTGCCACCAGCAGAGCAGGGGTGGAAAAACTGTTTTTT. Protein product: CATSRAGVEKLFF.